The clone carrying this T cell receptor (beta chain) was counted many times. The entry originates in a study of T-cell reconstitution after alpha-beta-depleted transplantation in children. The TCRbeta library was prepared with unique molecular identifiers. TCRdb used MiXCR to reprocess the PCR reads, holding one entry per CDR3 protein. The data show 640,000 or so distinct CDR3 sequences, with 16% seen just once and over 0.95% held by the top ten. Trimming took off 5 bases at V and 5 bases at J, with 13 bases between the two ends. Germline-derived CDR1 and CDR2 are DFQATT and SNEGSKA (reference sequence). The CDR3 is made up of 13 amino acids.

The chain couples TRBV20-1 to TRBJ2-4, with D possibly matching TRBD2 (6 bases). The sample here was PBMCs from the stem cell graft donor, taken from the stem cell graft. The TCR was taken from a human donor who donated a stem cell graft to a child with acute myeloid leukemia. The CDR3 sequence: CSASGTSENIQYF. The CDR3 nucleotides read TGCAGTGCTTCCGGGACTTCGGAAAACATTCAGTACTTC.